The clone carrying this T cell receptor (beta chain) was observed a single time. Its target is unknown. Profiling relied on immunoSEQ multiplex PCR, and the TCRdb table lists in-frame clones only, not all of them. In the table there are around 130,000 clones, approximately 83% of which are singletons. The data stem from a study of T cell responses to AZD1222 COVID-19 vaccine. Study details: Both about-4-week and about-12-week second-dose recipients were combined.

General study points: Clonal diversity may have been underestimated in mostly white British donors. Two doses of AZD1222 preceded a rise in Spike-specific TCR breadth and depth. Across spike, vaccine-associated CD4 TCRs were found, dominant at 160-218 and 743-854.

Germline-derived CDR1 and CDR2 are ENHRY and SYGVKD. CDR3 length equals 13 residues. The ends were cut back, 8 bases at V and 8 bases at J, with 13 bases in the middle. The source material was peripheral blood, sampled on day 0 of AZD1222 vaccination. The rearrangement links TRBV10-3 to TRBJ1-6, with a tentative D call TRBD1 (5 bases). The clonotype was recovered from an adult in good health. This CDR3 reads CAILVGGYSPLHF. The CDR3 nucleotides are TGTGCCATCCTCGTGGGGGGGTATTCACCCCTCCACTTT.